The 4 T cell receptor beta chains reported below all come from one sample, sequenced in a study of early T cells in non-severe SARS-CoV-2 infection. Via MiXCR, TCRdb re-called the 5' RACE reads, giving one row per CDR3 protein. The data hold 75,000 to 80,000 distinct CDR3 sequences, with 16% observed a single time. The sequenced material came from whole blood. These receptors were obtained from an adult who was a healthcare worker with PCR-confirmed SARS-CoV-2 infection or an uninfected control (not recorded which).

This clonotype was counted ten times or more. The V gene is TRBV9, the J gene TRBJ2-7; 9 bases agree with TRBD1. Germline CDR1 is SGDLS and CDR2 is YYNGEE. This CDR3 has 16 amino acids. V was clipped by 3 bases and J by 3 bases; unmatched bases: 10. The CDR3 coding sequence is TGTGCCAGCAGCGGGATCGGGACAGGGCAGGGCTACGAGCAGTACTTC. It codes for CASSGIGTGQGYEQYF.

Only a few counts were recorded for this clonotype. The CDR3 sequence: CASSLAAGALEQYF. CDR3 coding DNA: TGCGCCAGCAGTCTAGCAGCGGGGGCCCTCGAGCAGTACTTC. The chain couples TRBV10-2 to TRBJ2-7; 8 bases line up with TRBD2. V gave up 5 bases and J gave up 6 bases; unmatched junction bases: 9. This CDR3 region has 14 residues. Germline V gene data show CDR1 as WSHSY and CDR2 as SAAADI.

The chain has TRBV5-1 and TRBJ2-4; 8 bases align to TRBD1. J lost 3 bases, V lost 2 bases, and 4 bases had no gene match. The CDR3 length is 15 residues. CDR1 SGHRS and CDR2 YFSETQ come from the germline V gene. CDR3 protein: CASSFLDRDKNIQYF. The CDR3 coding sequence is TGCGCCAGCAGCTTCCTGGACAGGGACAAAAACATTCAGTACTTC.

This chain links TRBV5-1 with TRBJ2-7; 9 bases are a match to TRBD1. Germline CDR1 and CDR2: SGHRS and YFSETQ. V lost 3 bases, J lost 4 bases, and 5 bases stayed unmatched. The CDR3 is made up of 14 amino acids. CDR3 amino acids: CASSSTGGRYEQYF. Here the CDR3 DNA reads TGCGCCAGCAGCTCGACAGGGGGACGATACGAGCAGTACTTC.